Shown below are 29 T cell receptor beta chains from a single sample sequenced in a study of PD-1 blockade in classical Hodgkin lymphoma. Stated time point: cycle 4 day 1 (C4D1), after five to seven weeks of nivolumab. Every patient relapsed after autologous stem cell transplantation, and brentuximab vedotin exposure varied. Some clones are missing from TCRdb's copy, which holds only in-frame ones; the method was immunoSEQ multiplex PCR. The sample records over 85,000 clones, 85% to 95% being singletons. The sample in question was peripheral blood mononuclear cells (PBMCs), obtained before the fourth cycle of nivolumab. The receptors were gathered from a human donor with classical Hodgkin lymphoma.

The chain joins TRBV28 to TRBJ2-2, with D tentatively TRBD1 or TRBD2 (6 bases each). V was shortened by 3 bases and J by 7 bases, with 15 bases between the two germline ends. The V gene's germline CDR1 is MDHEN and CDR2 SYDVKM. There are 15 residues in the CDR3. The CDR3 DNA sequence: TGTGCCAGCAGTTTGAAATGGGGGCGGGACGGGGAGCTGTTTTTT. Amino acid sequence: CASSLKWGRDGELFF.

The rearrangement joins TRBV4-1 to TRBJ1-2; 7 bases agree with TRBD1. Per the germline V gene, CDR1 is MGHRA and CDR2 is YSYEKL. The CDR3 contains 16 residues. Trimming took 4 bases from V and 0 from J; bases not matched to a gene: 8. In DNA, the CDR3 is TGCGCCAGCAGCCCGACAGGGAGGACCGCTAACTATGGCTACACCTTC. Translation: CASSPTGRTANYGYTF.

V gene TRBV6-6 combines with J gene TRBJ2-3, with a possible D match to TRBD2 (5 bases). The CDR3 spans 16 residues. Trimming removed 5 bases from V and 4 bases from J, with 19 bases in between. Germline CDR1 reads MNHNY; CDR2 reads SVGAGI (reference sequence). In nucleotides, the CDR3 is TGTGCCAGCAGTCCATCACGGGTTCCGGACTCAGATACGCAGTATTTT. Protein: CASSPSRVPDSDTQYF.

The J gene is TRBJ1-1, the V gene TRBV18; D may be TRBD1 (6 bases). The germline V gene encodes CDR1 KGHSH and CDR2 LQKENI. V was pared by 5 bases and J by 5 bases, with 9 bases between. The CDR3 totals 12 residues. DNA of the CDR3: TGTGCCAGCTCATGGGGGCTTACTGAAGCTTTCTTT. Translation gives CASSWGLTEAFF.

The chain combines TRBV27 with TRBJ2-5; D might be TRBD1 (6 bases). This CDR3 contains 13 residues. With 6 bases removed from V and 5 bases from J, the gap between germline ends came to 13 bases. Germline V gene lookup returns CDR1 MNHEY and CDR2 SMNVEV (reference sequence). The CDR3 DNA reads as TGTGCCAGCAGACAGGGCACCCGGGAGACCCAGTACTTC. Translating gives CASRQGTRETQYF.

This clone has just one count. The rearrangement joins TRBV27 to TRBJ2-3; perhaps TRBD2 as D (5 bases). This CDR3 is 13 amino acids long. Germline CDR1 is MNHEY and CDR2 is SMNVEV (reference sequence). The V end lost 6 bases, the J end lost 11 bases, and 18 bases lay between the germline ends. CDR3 nucleotides: TGTGCCAGCAGCTATGAGGGCCCCCTTGAGCAGTATTTT. Translation: CASSYEGPLEQYF.

This chain joins TRBV30 and TRBJ2-7, with TRBD2 matching over 8 bases. CDR1 is GTSNPN, CDR2 SVGIG, per germline (reference sequence). Trimming took 3 bases from V and 9 from J; bases not matched to a gene: 4. The CDR3 runs to 11 residues. Here the CDR3 DNA reads TGTGCCTGGAGACTAGCGGCTGTGCAGTACTTC. This sequence encodes CAWRLAAVQYF.

The chain has TRBV6-6 and TRBJ2-7; D may match TRBD1 or TRBD2 (5 bases each). CDR3 size: 16 residues. Trimming took off 0 bases at V and 0 bases at J, with 12 bases between the two ends. CDR1 MNHNY and CDR2 SVGAGI come from the germline V gene (reference sequence). The CDR3 spells CASSYSASGASYEQYF. CDR3 sequence (DNA): TGTGCCAGCAGTTACTCGGCATCCGGGGCCTCCTACGAGCAGTACTTC.

This chain links TRBV19 with TRBJ2-7; tentatively, D is TRBD2 (6 bases). The germline V gene has CDR1 LNHDA and CDR2 SQIVND (reference sequence). The CDR3 totals 15 residues. Trimming stripped 5 bases from V and 2 bases from J, with 16 bases between. The CDR3 sequence is CASSWDSTEAYEQYF. In nucleotides, the CDR3 is TGTGCCAGTAGTTGGGACTCAACGGAGGCCTACGAGCAGTACTTC. Looking up the rest from reference TRBV19 and TRBJ2-7 gives the full variable domain: DGGITQSPKYLFRKEGQNVTLSCEQNLNHDAMYWYRQDPGQGLRLIYYSQIVNDFQKGDIAEGYSVSREKKESFPLTVTSAQKNPTAFYLCASSWDSTEAYEQYFGPGTRLTVT.

The rearrangement uses TRBV27 and TRBJ2-7; no firm D call. The CDR3 is 15 amino acids. Germline values: CDR1 MNHEY, CDR2 SMNVEV (reference sequence). V lost 3 bases and J 5 bases, leaving 17 bases between the germline ends. The CDR3 nucleotides are TGTGCCAGCAGTTTGAAGGGCAGACCCCGGGACGAGCAGTACTTC. Translation: CASSLKGRPRDEQYF.

The CDR3 loop is CASSYQTEETQYF. The CDR3 nucleotides read TGCGCCAGCAGCTACCAGACGGAAGAGACCCAGTACTTC. The chain carries TRBV5-1 and TRBJ2-5; no clear D gene. From germline, CDR1 is SGHRS and CDR2 YFSETQ. The CDR3 has 13 amino acids. V was pared by 3 bases and J by 3 bases, with 9 bases between. Using reference TRBV5-1 and TRBJ2-5 for the parts outside the CDR3, the full variable domain is KAGVTQTPRYLIKTRGQQVTLSCSPISGHRSVSWYQQTPGQGLQFLFEYFSETQRNKGNFPGRFSGRQFSNSRSEMNVSTLELGDSALYLCASSYQTEETQYFGPGTRLLVL.

V gene TRBV30 combines with J gene TRBJ1-2; 11 bases fit TRBD1. V lost 5 bases and J lost 2; bases outside the gene matches: 1. CDR3 length equals 13 residues. Germline V gene lookup returns CDR1 GTSNPN and CDR2 SVGIG (reference sequence). Written as DNA, the CDR3 is TGTGCCTGGGGGACAGGGGGGAACTATGGCTACACCTTC. Its protein product is CAWGTGGNYGYTF.

The J gene is TRBJ1-2, the V gene TRBV28; D is ambiguous. In germline, CDR1 is MDHEN, CDR2 SYDVKM. The CDR3 totals 12 residues. V was cut by 7 bases and J by 1 base, with 7 bases left in between. This CDR3 reads CASKTYNYGYTF. CDR3 coding DNA: TGTGCCAGCAAGACTTATAACTATGGCTACACCTTC.

The rearrangement uses TRBV5-1 and TRBJ2-7, with D possibly being TRBD2 (5 bases). V gave up 0 bases and J gave up 7 bases, with 14 bases separating them. The CDR3 is 14 residues long. Germline V gene data show CDR1 as SGHRS and CDR2 as YFSETQ. This CDR3 is CASSLERIPGEQYF. The CDR3 DNA is TGCGCCAGCAGCTTGGAAAGGATCCCGGGAGAGCAGTACTTC.

The chain carries TRBV27 and TRBJ2-3, with unresolved D. Germline assignment: CDR1 MNHEY and CDR2 SMNVEV (reference sequence). The V end lost 5 bases, the J end lost 2 bases, and 23 bases lay between the germline ends. There are 18 residues in the CDR3. The DNA for the CDR3 is TGTGCCAGCAGTCCAAGGGTGTCGCGCCCCATCCTCACAGATACGCAGTATTTT. It yields the protein CASSPRVSRPILTDTQYF.

The J gene is TRBJ1-1, the V gene TRBV4-1, with TRBD1 as a possible D gene (6 bases). The CDR3 extends over 14 amino acids. Germline V gene data show CDR1 as MGHRA and CDR2 as YSYEKL. Trimming removed 4 bases from V and 0 bases from J, with 9 bases in between. DNA of the CDR3: TGCGCCAGCAGCCCTACAGGGATGAACACTGAAGCTTTCTTT. Its translation: CASSPTGMNTEAFF.

The chain uses TRBV30 and TRBJ2-4, with 10 bases fitting TRBD2. The trim removed 2 bases at V and 6 bases at J, leaving 10 bases unmatched. The CDR3 runs to 16 residues. Germline V lookup: CDR1 GTSNPN, CDR2 SVGIG (reference sequence). In DNA, the CDR3 is TGTGCCTGGAGTCGTCTAGCGGGAGCTTCGGGAAACATTCAGTACTTC. It translates to CAWSRLAGASGNIQYF.

This clone has just one count. This chain uses TRBV11-2 with TRBJ2-2, with D maybe TRBD2 (5 bases). Germline CDR1 is SGHAT and CDR2 is FQNNGV. This CDR3 region has 14 residues. V was clipped by 7 bases and J by 3 bases, with 12 bases between them. The CDR3 DNA follows: TGTGCCAGCACCTCAGGACTCTACACCGGGGAGCTGTTTTTT. Its translation is CASTSGLYTGELFF.

This clone has a single count. The chain combines TRBV6-5 with TRBJ2-3, with 9 bases matching TRBD1. The CDR3 has 15 amino acids. The trim removed 6 bases at V and 4 bases at J, leaving 8 bases unmatched. Germline V CDR1 and CDR2: MNHEY, SVGAGI. CDR3 in amino acids: CASRHRDRVSDTQYF. The CDR3 nucleotides are TGTGCCAGCAGGCACCGGGACAGGGTATCAGATACGCAGTATTTT.

This clone occurred once. The chain has TRBV19 and TRBJ2-7, with 9 positions matching TRBD1. The CDR3 consists of 14 residues. Trimming took 4 bases from V and 6 from J; bases not matched to a gene: 7. Germline CDR1 and CDR2: LNHDA and SQIVND (reference sequence). CDR3 region: CASSTDRGAVEQYF. As DNA, the CDR3 is TGTGCCAGTAGTACTGACAGGGGGGCGGTCGAGCAGTACTTC.

The chain is built from TRBV30 and TRBJ2-7, with 9 bases lining up with TRBD2. CDR1 is GTSNPN, CDR2 SVGIG, per germline (reference sequence). The CDR3 covers 14 residues. With V trimmed by 4 bases and J by 2 bases, 6 bases remained unmatched. The CDR3 nucleotides are TGTGCCTGGAACCTCGGGACTAGCACCTACGAGCAGTACTTC. The encoded protein is CAWNLGTSTYEQYF. The full variable domain, its missing parts supplied by reference TRBV30 and TRBJ2-7, is SQTIHQWPATLVQPVGSPLSLECTVEGTSNPNLYWYRQAAGRGLQLLFYSVGIGQISSEVPQNLSASRPQDRQFILSSKKLLLSDSGFYLCAWNLGTSTYEQYFGPGTRLTVT.

J is TRBJ2-2 and V is TRBV7-3; 15 bases match TRBD2. There are 17 residues in the CDR3. Unmatched junction bases numbered 5, after V lost 4 bases and J lost 5 bases. Germline-derived CDR1 and CDR2 are SGHTA and FQGTGA. CDR3 region: CASSSPGTSGGTGELFF. The CDR3 region has the DNA TGTGCCAGCAGCTCCCCAGGGACTAGCGGGGGGACCGGGGAGCTGTTTTTT.

V usage is TRBV19 and J usage is TRBJ2-7; D gene unclear. The V gene's germline CDR1 is LNHDA and CDR2 SQIVND (reference sequence). Trimming left V 5 bases short and J 2 bases short, with 4 bases between. The CDR3 contains 11 residues. This CDR3 reads CASSSAYEQYF. Written as DNA, the CDR3 is TGTGCCAGTAGTTCAGCCTACGAGCAGTACTTC.

Concerning this clone itself: The limits of the CDR3 on the DNA are not certain, so only TCRdb's listed CDR3 is given. The rearrangement links TRBV6-5 to TRBJ2-5. The CDR3 totals 14 residues, both ends included. Germline V CDR1 and CDR2: MNHEY, SVGAGI. The chain's CDR3 is CASSYSSGRETQYF.

CDR3 sequence (DNA): TGTGCCAGTAGTCCGGACTTTTTCAGCTCCTACGAGCAGTACTTC. Encoded protein: CASSPDFFSSYEQYF. The chain employs TRBV19 and TRBJ2-7; maybe TRBD2 (5 bases). CDR1 is LNHDA and CDR2 is SQIVND in the germline V gene (reference sequence). V lost 5 bases to trimming and J lost 0 bases, with 14 bases between them. The CDR3 loop spans 15 amino acids.

This chain connects TRBV7-2 to TRBJ2-7, with D perhaps matching TRBD1 or TRBD2 (5 bases each). Germline V gives CDR1 SGHTA, CDR2 FQGNSA. V was shortened by 3 bases and J by 2 bases, with 20 bases between the two germline ends. CDR3 length: 17 residues. The CDR3 DNA reads TGTGCCAGCAGCTTCATAACCGGGACGGCAAATACCTACGAGCAGTACTTC. It codes for CASSFITGTANTYEQYF.

This clone is a singleton in its sample. The V and J genes are TRBV2 and TRBJ2-7, with D possibly called TRBD1 or TRBD2 (5 bases each). V was cut by 8 bases and J by 3 bases, with 11 bases left in between. This CDR3 has 12 residues. Germline V lookup: CDR1 SNHLY, CDR2 FYNNEI. CDR3: CASRVRGYEQYF. In DNA form, the CDR3 reads TGTGCCAGCCGGGTGAGGGGCTACGAGCAGTACTTC.

CDR3 loop: CASAPTEGLPLYEQYF. The CDR3 bases are TGTGCCAGCGCACCAACGGAGGGACTTCCTCTCTACGAGCAGTACTTC. The genes are TRBV27 and TRBJ2-7; a possible D gene is TRBD2 (6 bases). The germline V gene encodes CDR1 MNHEY and CDR2 SMNVEV (reference sequence). This CDR3 region has 16 residues. The V and J ends lost 8 bases and 3 bases respectively, with 23 bases between them.

The chain recombines TRBV19 with TRBJ2-2, with a weak D call TRBD1 (7 bases). The V gene lost 4 bases and the J gene lost 0 bases, with 9 bases spanning the gap. Germline loops: CDR1 LNHDA, CDR2 SQIVND (reference sequence). The CDR3 extends over 15 amino acids. The DNA of the CDR3 is TGTGCCAGTAGTAGCGGGACAGCGAACACCGGGGAGCTGTTTTTT. Translating gives CASSSGTANTGELFF.